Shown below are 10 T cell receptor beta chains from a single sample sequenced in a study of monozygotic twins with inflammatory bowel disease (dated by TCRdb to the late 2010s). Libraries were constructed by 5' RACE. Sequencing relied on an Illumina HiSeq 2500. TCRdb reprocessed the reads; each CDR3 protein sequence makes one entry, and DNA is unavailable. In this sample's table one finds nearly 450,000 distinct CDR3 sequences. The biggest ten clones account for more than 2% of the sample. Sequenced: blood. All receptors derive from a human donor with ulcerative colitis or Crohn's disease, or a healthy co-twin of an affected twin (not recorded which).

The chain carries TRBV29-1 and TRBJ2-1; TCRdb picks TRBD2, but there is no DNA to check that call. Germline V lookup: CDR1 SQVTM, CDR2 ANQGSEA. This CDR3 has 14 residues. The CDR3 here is CSVELAGVADEQFF.

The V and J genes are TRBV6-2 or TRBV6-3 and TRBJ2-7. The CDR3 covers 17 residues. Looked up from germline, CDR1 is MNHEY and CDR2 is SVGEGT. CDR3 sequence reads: CASRTTGWQVKTYEQYF.

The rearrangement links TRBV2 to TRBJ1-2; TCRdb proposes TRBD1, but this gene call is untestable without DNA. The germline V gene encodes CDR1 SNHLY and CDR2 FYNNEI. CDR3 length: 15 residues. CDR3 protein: CASTQGESANYGYTF.

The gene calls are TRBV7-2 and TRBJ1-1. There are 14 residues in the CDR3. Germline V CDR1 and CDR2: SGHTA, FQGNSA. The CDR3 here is CASSFGVGNTEAFF.

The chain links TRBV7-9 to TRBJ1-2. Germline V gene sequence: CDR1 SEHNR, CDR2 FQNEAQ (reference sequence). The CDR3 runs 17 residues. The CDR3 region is CASSPEALRVTNYGYTF.

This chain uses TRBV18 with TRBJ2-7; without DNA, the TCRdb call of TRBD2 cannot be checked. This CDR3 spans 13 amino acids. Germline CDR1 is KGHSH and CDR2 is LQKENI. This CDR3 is CASSPTSSDEQYF. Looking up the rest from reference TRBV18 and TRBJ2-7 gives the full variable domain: NAGVMQNPRHLVRRRGQEARLRCSPMKGHSHVYWYRQLPEEGLKFMVYLQKENIIDESGMPKERFSAEFPKEGPSILRIQQVVRGDSAAYFCASSPTSSDEQYFGPGTRLTVT.

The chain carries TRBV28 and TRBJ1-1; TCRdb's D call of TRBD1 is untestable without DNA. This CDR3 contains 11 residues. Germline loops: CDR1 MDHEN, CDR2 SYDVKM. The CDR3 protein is CASSWTGFAFF.

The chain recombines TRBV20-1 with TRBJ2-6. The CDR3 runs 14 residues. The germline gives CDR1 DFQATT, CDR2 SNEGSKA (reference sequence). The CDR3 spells CSAPQPSGANVLTF.

The CDR3 protein is CASSVNTDTEAFF. This chain joins TRBV7-9 and TRBJ1-1. CDR1 is SEHNR and CDR2 is FQNEAQ in the germline V gene (reference sequence). The CDR3 has 13 amino acids.

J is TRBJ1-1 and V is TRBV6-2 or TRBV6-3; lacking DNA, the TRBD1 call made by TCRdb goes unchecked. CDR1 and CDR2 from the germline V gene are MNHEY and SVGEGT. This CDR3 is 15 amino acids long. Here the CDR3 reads CASSYSGNRGTEAFF.